This T cell receptor beta chain was profiled in a study of T cells in women clearing cervical HPV infection. Trimming at V came to 4 bases and at J to 6 bases, leaving 7 bases not matched to a gene. The CDR3 spans 14 residues. Germline V CDR1 and CDR2: KGHSH, LQKENI. Clones were read by immunoSEQ multiplex PCR, and TCRdb kept only the in-frame ones, dropping some. In total, the table holds approximately 44,000 clones. Regarding this clone: The DNA ends 3 residues before the CDR3 does, and the rest of the CDR3 is filled in from the germline J gene.

The clonotype comes from a woman between 18 and 69 years old with a cervical HPV16 infection that either progressed to CIN3+ or cleared (not recorded which). The chain is built from TRBV18 and TRBJ1-1; 8 bases match TRBD1. Sequencing was carried out using blood buffy coat. CDR3: CASSRMDRAAEAFF. The part of the CDR3 DNA that was read is TGTGCCAGCTCACGAATGGACAGGGCGGCTGAA.